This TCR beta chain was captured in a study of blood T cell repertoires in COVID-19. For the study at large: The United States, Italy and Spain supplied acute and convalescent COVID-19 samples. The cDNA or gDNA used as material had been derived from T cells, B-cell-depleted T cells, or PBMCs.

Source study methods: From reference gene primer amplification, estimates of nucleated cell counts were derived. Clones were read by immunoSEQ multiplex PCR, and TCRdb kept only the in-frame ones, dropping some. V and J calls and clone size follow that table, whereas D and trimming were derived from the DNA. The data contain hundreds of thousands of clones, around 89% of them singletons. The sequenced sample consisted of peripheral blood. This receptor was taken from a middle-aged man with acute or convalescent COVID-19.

In DNA, the CDR3 is TGTGCCAGCAGCTACAGGGTGTTCGCCTATGGCTACACCTTC. Amino acid sequence: CASSYRVFAYGYTF. The chain uses TRBV11-3 and TRBJ1-2; D is possibly TRBD1 (6 bases). Germline V gene lookup returns CDR1 SGHNT and CDR2 YENEEA. V was cut by 4 bases and J by 4 bases, with 13 bases left in between. The CDR3 covers 14 residues.